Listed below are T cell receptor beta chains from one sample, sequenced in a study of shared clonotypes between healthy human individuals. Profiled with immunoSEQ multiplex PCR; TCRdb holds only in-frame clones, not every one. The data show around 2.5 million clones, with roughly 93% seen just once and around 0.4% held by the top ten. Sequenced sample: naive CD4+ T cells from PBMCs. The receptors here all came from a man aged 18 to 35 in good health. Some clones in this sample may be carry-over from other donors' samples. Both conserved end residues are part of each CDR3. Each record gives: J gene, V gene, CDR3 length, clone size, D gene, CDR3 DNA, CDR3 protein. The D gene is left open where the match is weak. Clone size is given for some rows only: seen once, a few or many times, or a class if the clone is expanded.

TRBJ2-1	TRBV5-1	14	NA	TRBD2	TGCGCCAGCAGCGGCGGGACTAGCACCCATGAGCAGTTCTTC	CASSGGTSTHEQFF
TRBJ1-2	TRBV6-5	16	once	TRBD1	TGTGCCAGCAGTTTAACTGGGGACAGGGGAGTCCGGGGCTACACCTTC	CASSLTGDRGVRGYTF
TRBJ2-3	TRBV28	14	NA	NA	TGTGCCAGCACCCAGAGGGGGGCAGAAGATACGCAGTATTTT	CASTQRGAEDTQYF
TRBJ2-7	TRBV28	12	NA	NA	TGTGCCAGCGAAAAGGGCCACTACGAGCAGTACTTC	CASEKGHYEQYF
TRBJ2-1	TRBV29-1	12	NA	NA	TGCAGCGTTGGGGCTCCATACAATGAGCAGTTCTTC	CSVGAPYNEQFF
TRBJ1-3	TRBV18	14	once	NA	TGTGCCAGCTCACCACCGGGAACCCCGGGAACCATATATTTT	CASSPPGTPGTIYF
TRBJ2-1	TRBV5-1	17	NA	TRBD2	TGCGCCAGCAGTTACCCCACAGCGGGAGAAGTCGGGAATGAGCAGTTCTTC	CASSYPTAGEVGNEQFF
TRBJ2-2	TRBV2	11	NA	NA	TGTGCCAGCAGTAGGAACGGGGAGCTGTTTTTT	CASSRNGELFF
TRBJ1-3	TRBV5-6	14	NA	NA	TGTGCCAGCAACCGAAGGGAATCTGGAAACACCATATATTTT	CASNRRESGNTIYF
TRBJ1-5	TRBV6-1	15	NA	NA	TGTGCCAGCAGTGAAGGCGGGCTAAGCAATCAGCCCCAGCATTTT	CASSEGGLSNQPQHF
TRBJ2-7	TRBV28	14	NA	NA	TGTGCCAGCAGTTACTCCGGGAGCGGGTACGAGCAGTACTTC	CASSYSGSGYEQYF
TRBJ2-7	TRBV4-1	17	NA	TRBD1	TGCGCCAGCAGCCAGGAGGGACAGGGGGTGGGTACGGGCGAGCAGTACTTC	CASSQEGQGVGTGEQYF
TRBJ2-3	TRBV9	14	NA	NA	TGTGCCAGCAGCGTAAGGCAGGGCTCAGATACGCAGTATTTT	CASSVRQGSDTQYF
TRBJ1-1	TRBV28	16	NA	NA	TGTGCCAGCAGAATAAGGGGGGGGACTTTGAACACTGAAGCTTTCTTT	CASRIRGGTLNTEAFF
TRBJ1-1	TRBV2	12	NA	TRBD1	TGTGCCAGGGACCGCACAGGGGGTGAAGCTTTCTTT	CARDRTGGEAFF
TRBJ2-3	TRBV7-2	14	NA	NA	TGTGCCAGCAGCTTAGGGGCCCTAGAGTATACGCAGTATTTT	CASSLGALEYTQYF
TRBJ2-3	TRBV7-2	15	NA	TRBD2	TGTGCCAGCACCCAGGCGACGGGAGGTCCAGATACGCAGTATTTT	CASTQATGGPDTQYF
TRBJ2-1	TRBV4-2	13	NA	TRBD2	TGTGCCAGCAGCACCCTAGCGGGAGGGCGGCAGTTCTTC	CASSTLAGGRQFF
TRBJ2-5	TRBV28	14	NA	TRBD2	TGTGCCAGCAGTTCCGGGACTAGTAGAGAGACCCAGTACTTC	CASSSGTSRETQYF
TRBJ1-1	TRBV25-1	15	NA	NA	TGTGCCAGCAGTGATGAGGAGATCATGAACACTGAAGCTTTCTTT	CASSDEEIMNTEAFF
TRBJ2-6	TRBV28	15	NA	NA	TGTGCCAGCAGTTTACCACTGACTGGGGCCAACGTCCTGACTTTC	CASSLPLTGANVLTF
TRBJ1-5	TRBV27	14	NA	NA	TGTGCCAGCGGGGGGCAGCTTAGCAATCAGCCCCAGCATTTT	CASGGQLSNQPQHF
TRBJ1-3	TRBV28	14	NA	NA	TGTGCCAGCAGGATAGGGGTCGCTGGAAACACCATATATTTT	CASRIGVAGNTIYF
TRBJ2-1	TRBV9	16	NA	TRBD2	TGTGCCAGCAGCGTAGGACTAGCGGGAGGCTACAATGAGCAGTTCTTC	CASSVGLAGGYNEQFF
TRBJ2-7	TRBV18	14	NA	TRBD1	TGTGCCAGCTCACTAGACCGGACAGGGTACGAGCAGTACTTC	CASSLDRTGYEQYF
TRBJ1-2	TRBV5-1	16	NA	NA	TGCGCCAGCAGCGTTGTAGGGGGTGGAACCAACTATGGCTACACCTTC	CASSVVGGGTNYGYTF